This TCR beta chain was captured by sequencing in a study of graft-versus-host responses after intestinal transplantation. The overall study: Isolated intestinal, liver-intestinal, or multivisceral transplants were what recipients had. For around 3 years after anti-thymocyte globulin induction, all recipients took tacrolimus and steroids.

Comment on this clone: Its cognate antigen is unknown.

The length of the CDR3 is 15 residues. Germline V gene sequence: CDR1 ENHRY, CDR2 SYGVKD. V gave up 10 bases and J gave up 4 bases, with 20 bases separating them. Study results and caveats: Early post-transplant HvG declines tracked with peak circulating GvH clone levels. GvH clones surfaced in recipient marrow, some emerging earlier in ileum or blood.

Using immunoSEQ multiplex PCR, the repertoire was profiled, and TCRdb retains in-frame clones only, with some absent. Among around 71,000 clones listed, around 95% were seen once. This rearrangement joins TRBV10-3 to TRBJ2-1; D possibly corresponds to TRBD2 (5 bases). Specimen: unstimulated CD8+ T cells sorted from spleen or lymph node cells, collected before intestinal transplant. This TCR was recovered from a human donor who received an intestinal transplant. CDR3 in amino acids: CATEPDLPRYNEQFF. In DNA, the CDR3 is TGTGCCACAGAACCGGACTTGCCCCGTTACAATGAGCAGTTCTTC.